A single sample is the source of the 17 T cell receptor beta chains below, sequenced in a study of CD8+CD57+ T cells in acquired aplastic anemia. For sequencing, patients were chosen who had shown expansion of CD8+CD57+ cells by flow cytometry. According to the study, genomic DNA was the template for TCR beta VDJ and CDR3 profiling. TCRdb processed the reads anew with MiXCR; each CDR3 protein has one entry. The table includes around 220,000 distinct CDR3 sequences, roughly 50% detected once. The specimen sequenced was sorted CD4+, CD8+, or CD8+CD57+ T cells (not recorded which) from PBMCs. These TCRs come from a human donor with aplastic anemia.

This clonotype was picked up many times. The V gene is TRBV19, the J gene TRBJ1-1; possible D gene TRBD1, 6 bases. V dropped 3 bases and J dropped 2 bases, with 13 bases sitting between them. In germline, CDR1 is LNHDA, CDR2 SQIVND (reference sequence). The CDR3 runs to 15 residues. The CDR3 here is CASSILGGRNTEAFF. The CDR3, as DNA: TGTGCCAGTAGTATCCTGGGGGGCAGAAACACTGAAGCTTTCTTT.

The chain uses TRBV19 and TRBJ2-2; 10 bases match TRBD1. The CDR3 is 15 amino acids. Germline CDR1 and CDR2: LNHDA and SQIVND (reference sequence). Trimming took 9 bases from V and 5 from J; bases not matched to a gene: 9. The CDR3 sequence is CASAPGQGLTGELFF. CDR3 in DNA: TGTGCCAGCGCCCCGGGACAGGGGTTAACCGGGGAGCTGTTTTTT. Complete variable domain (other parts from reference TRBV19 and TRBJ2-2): DGGITQSPKYLFRKEGQNVTLSCEQNLNHDAMYWYRQDPGQGLRLIYYSQIVNDFQKGDIAEGYSVSREKKESFPLTVTSAQKNPTAFYLCASAPGQGLTGELFFGEGSRLTVL.

The CDR3 DNA sequence: TGTGCCAGCAGCCGCCGAGACAGGGGCGACAATCAGCCCCAGCATTTT. Its protein is CASSRRDRGDNQPQHF. The chain joins TRBV2 to TRBJ1-5; 8 bases agree with TRBD1. V was clipped by 6 bases and J by 3 bases; unmatched bases: 10. The CDR3 is 16 amino acids. The germline V gene has CDR1 SNHLY and CDR2 FYNNEI.

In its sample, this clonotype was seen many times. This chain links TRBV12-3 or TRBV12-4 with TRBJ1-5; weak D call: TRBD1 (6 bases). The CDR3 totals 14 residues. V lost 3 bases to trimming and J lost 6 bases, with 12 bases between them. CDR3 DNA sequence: TGTGCCAGCAGTTTTTCAGGGGACGGTCAGCCCCAGCATTTT. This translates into CASSFSGDGQPQHF.

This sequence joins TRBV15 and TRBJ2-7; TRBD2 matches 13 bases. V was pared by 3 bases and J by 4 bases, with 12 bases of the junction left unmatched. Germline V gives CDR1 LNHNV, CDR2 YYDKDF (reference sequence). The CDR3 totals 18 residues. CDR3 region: CATSSRTSGGEPSYEQYF. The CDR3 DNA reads TGTGCCACCAGCAGCCGGACTAGCGGGGGCGAACCTTCGTACGAGCAGTACTTC.

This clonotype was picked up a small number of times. For the CDR3, the DNA is TGTGCCAGCAGCTCCCGGAGGCAGGGGAAGAATGAGCAGTTCTTC. It codes for CASSSRRQGKNEQFF. This rearrangement joins TRBV3-1 to TRBJ2-1; D may be TRBD1 (6 bases). Trimming shortened V by 5 bases and J by 7 bases, and 18 bases separated the two germline ends. The CDR3 sequence is 15 residues long. Germline V gives CDR1 LGHDT, CDR2 YNNKEL (reference sequence).

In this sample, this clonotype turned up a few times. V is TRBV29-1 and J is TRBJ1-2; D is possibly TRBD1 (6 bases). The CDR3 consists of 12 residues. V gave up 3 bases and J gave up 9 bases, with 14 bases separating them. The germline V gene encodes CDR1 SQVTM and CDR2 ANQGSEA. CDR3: CSVETQGSSYTF. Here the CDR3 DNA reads TGCAGCGTTGAGACCCAGGGGTCTAGCTACACCTTC.

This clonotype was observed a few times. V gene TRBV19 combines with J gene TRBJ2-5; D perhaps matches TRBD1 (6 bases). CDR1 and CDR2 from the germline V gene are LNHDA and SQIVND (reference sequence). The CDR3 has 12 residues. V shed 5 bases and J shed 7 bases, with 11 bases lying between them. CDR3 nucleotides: TGTGCCAGTAGTCAACAGGGTGCGACCCAGTACTTC. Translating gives CASSQQGATQYF.

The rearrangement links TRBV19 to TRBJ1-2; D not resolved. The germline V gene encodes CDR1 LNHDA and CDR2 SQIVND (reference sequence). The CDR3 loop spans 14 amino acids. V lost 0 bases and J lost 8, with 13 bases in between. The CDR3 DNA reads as TGTGCCAGTAGTATAGATAACGACTCCCGGGGCTACACCTTC. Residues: CASSIDNDSRGYTF.

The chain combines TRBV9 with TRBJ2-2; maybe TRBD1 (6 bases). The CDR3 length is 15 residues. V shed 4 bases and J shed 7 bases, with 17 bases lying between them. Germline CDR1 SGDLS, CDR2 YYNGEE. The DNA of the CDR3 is TGTGCCAGCAGCCGGGGCAGGGGCCATAGCGGGGAGCTGTTTTTT. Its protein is CASSRGRGHSGELFF.

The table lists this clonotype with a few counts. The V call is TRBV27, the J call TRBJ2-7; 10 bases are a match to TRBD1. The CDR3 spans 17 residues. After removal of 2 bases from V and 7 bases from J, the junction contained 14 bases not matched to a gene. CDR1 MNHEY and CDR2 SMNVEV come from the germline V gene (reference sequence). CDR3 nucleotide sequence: TGTGCCAGCAGTTTAAGGGGAATGGGACAGGGGCCCCTTGAGCAGTACTTC. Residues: CASSLRGMGQGPLEQYF.

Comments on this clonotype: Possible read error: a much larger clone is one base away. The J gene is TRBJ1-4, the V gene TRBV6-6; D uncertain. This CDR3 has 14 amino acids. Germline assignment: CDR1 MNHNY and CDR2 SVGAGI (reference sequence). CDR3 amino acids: CASRDRGTNEELFF. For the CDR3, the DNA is TGTGCCAGCAGAGATCGGGGAACTAATGAAGAACTGTTTTTT.

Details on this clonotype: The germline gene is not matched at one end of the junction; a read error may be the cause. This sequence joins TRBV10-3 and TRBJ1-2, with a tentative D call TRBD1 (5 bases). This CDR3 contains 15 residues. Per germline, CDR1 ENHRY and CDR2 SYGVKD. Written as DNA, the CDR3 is TGTGCCAGCAGCCATGGGGTAGACAGCCTCTATGGCTACGCCTTC. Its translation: CASSHGVDSLYGYAF.

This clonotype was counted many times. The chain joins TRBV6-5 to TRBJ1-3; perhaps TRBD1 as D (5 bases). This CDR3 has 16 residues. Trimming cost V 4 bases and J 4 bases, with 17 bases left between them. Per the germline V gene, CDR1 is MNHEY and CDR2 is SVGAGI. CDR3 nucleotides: TGTGCCAGCAGTTTACTCAGGGATACGGGAGGAAACACCATATATTTT. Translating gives CASSLLRDTGGNTIYF.

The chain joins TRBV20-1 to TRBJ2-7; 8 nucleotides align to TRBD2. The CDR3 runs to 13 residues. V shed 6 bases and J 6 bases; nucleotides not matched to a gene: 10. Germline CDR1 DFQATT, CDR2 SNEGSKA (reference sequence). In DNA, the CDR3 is TGCAGTGCGAACGTCGGGGGGGCGGGCGAGCAGTACTTC. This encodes CSANVGGAGEQYF.

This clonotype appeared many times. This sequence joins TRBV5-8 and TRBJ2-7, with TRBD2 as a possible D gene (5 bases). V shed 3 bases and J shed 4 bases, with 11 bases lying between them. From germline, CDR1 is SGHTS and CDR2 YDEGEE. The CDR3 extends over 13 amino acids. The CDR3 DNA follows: TGTGCCAGCAGCTCCGCCCCGGGGTACGAGCAGTACTTC. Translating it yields CASSSAPGYEQYF.

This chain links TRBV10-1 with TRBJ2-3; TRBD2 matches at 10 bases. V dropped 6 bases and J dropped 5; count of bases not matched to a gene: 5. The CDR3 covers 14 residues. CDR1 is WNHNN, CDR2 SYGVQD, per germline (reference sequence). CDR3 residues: CASRPGLAKDTQYF. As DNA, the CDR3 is TGCGCCAGCAGACCGGGACTAGCGAAAGATACGCAGTATTTT.